These 3 T cell receptor beta chains were all obtained from the same sample, sequenced in a study of blood T cell repertoires in COVID-19. Profiled with immunoSEQ multiplex PCR; TCRdb holds only in-frame clones, not every one. The sample lists some 190,000 clones, about 81% seen once, with approximately 7.8% in the top ten. Material: peripheral blood. The receptors come from a woman aged 55-69 years with COVID-19, enrolled during active disease.

This chain connects TRBV9 to TRBJ2-5; 12 positions agree with TRBD2. The CDR3 spans 16 residues. V was pared by 3 bases and J by 4 bases, with 7 bases of the junction left unmatched. The germline CDR1 and CDR2 sequences are SGDLS and YYNGEE. CDR3 loop: CASSASSGGAGETQYF. The CDR3 DNA is TGTGCCAGCAGCGCTTCTAGCGGGGGGGCAGGAGAGACCCAGTACTTC.

The chain carries TRBV23-1 and TRBJ2-7; D possibly corresponds to TRBD1 (6 bases). TRBV23-1 is flagged as an ORF with uncertain function. The CDR3 spans 15 residues. Deletions cut 4 bases from V and 1 base from J, with 14 bases between. This chain's CDR3 is CASSLGHRVSYEQYV. DNA of the CDR3: TGCGCCAGCAGTCTGGGACACCGAGTTTCCTACGAGCAGTACGTC.

The chain is built from TRBV7-3 and TRBJ1-2, with TRBD1 matching 7 bases. V was clipped by 0 bases and J by 8 bases; unmatched bases: 3. CDR1 SGHTA and CDR2 FQGTGA come from the germline V gene. CDR3 size: 13 residues. CDR3 region: CASSLTDRVGYTF. Here the CDR3 DNA reads TGTGCCAGCAGCTTAACCGACAGGGTAGGCTACACCTTC.